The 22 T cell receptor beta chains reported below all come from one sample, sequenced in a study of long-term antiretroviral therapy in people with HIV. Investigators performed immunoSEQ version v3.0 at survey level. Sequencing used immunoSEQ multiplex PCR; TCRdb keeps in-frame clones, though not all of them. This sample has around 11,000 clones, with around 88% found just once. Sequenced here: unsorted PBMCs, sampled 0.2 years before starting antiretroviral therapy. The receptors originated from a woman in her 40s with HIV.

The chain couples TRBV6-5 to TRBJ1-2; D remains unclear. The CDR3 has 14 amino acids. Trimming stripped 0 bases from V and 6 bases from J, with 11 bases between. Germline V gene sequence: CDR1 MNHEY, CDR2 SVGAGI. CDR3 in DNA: TGTGCCAGCAGTTACTCGGCGGCAGGACATGGCTACACCTTC. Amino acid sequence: CASSYSAAGHGYTF.

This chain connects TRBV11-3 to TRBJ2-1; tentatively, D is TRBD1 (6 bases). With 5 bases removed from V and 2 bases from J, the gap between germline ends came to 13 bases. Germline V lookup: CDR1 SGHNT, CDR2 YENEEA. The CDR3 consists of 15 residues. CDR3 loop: CASSHRDNTYNEQFF. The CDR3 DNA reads TGTGCCAGCAGCCACCGGGACAATACCTACAATGAGCAGTTCTTC.

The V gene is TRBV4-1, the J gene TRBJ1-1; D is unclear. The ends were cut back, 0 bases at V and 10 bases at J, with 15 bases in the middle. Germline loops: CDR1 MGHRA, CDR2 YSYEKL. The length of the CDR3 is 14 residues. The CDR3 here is CASSQDMTSKAAFF. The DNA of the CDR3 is TGCGCCAGCAGCCAAGATATGACCTCGAAGGCAGCTTTCTTT.

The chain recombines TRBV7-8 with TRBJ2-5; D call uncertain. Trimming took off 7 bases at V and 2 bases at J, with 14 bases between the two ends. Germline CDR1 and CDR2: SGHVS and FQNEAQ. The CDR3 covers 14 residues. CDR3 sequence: CASIVGTAQETQYF. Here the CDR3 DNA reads TGTGCCAGCATCGTCGGAACTGCGCAAGAGACCCAGTACTTC.

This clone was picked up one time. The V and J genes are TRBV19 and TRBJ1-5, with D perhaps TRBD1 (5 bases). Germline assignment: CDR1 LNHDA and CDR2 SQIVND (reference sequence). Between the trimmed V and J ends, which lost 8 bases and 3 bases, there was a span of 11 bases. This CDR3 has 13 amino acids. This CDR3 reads CASGQIPNQPQHF. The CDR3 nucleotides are TGTGCCAGTGGACAAATCCCCAATCAGCCCCAGCATTTT.

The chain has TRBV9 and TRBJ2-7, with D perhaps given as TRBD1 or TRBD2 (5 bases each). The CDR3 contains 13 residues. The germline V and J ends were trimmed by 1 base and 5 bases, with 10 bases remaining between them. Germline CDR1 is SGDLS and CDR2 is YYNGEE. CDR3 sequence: CASSVSGTHEQYF. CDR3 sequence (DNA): TGTGCCAGCAGCGTATCAGGGACCCACGAGCAGTACTTC.

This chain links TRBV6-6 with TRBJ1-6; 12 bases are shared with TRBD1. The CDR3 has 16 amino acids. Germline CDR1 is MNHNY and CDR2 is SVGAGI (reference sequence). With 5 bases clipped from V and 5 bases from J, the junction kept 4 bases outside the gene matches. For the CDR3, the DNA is TGTGCCAGCAGTGGGACAGGGGGCACGAATAATTCACCCCTCCACTTT. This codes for CASSGTGGTNNSPLHF.

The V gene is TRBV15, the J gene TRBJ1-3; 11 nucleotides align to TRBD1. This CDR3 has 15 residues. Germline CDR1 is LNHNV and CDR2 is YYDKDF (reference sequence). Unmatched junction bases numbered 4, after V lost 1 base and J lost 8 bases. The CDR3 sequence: CATSRVGDRGDTIYF. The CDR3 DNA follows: TGTGCCACCAGCAGAGTAGGGGACAGGGGGGACACCATATATTTT.

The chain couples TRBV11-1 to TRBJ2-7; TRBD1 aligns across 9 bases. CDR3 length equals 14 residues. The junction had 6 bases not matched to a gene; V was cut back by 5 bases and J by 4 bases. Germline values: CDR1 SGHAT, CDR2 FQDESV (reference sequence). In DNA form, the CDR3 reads TGTGCCAGCAGCAAGCCGGGACAGGGTTACGAGCAGTACTTC. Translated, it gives CASSKPGQGYEQYF. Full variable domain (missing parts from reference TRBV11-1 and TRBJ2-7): EAEVAQSPRYKITEKSQAVAFWCDPISGHATLYWYRQILGQGPELLVQFQDESVVDDSQLPKDRFSAERLKGVDSTLKIQPAELGDSAMYLCASSKPGQGYEQYFGPGTRLTVT.

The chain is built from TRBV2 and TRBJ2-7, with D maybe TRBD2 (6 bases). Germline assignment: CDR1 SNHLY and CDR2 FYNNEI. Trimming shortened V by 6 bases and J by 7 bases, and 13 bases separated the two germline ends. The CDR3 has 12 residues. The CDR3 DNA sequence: TGTGCCAGCAGGGAGGGGATGGGAGAGCAGTACTTC. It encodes CASREGMGEQYF.

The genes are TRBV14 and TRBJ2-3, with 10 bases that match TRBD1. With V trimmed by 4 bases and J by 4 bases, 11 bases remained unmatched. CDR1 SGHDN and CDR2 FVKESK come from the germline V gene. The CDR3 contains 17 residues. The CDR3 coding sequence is TGTGCCAGCAGCCCAAGACAGGGGGCTCTATACCCAGATACGCAGTATTTT. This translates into CASSPRQGALYPDTQYF.

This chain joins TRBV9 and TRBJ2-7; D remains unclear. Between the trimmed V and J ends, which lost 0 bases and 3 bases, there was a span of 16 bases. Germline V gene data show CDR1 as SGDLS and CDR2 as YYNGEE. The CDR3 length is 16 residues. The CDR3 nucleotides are TGTGCCAGCAGCGTAGCGTGGCAGCACAGCCTCTACGAGCAGTACTTC. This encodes CASSVAWQHSLYEQYF.

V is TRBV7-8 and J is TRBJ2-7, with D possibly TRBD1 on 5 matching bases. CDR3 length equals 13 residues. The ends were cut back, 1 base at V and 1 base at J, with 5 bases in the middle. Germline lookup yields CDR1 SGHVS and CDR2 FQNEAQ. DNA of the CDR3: TGTGCCAGCAGCTTAGACAGGTCCTACGAGCAGTACTTC. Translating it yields CASSLDRSYEQYF.

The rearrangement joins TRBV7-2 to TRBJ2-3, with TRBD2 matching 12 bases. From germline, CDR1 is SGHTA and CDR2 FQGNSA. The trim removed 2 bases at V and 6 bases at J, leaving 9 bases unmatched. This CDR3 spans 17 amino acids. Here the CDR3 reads CASSLMASGGAVDTQYF. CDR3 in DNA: TGTGCCAGCAGCTTAATGGCTAGCGGGGGGGCGGTGGATACGCAGTATTTT.

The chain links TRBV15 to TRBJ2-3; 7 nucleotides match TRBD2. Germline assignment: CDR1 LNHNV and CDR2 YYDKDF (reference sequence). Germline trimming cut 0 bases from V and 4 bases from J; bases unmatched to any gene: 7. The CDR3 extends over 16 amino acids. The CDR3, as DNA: TGTGCCACCAGCAGAGATCGAGCTGGGGGGGCAGATACGCAGTATTTT. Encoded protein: CATSRDRAGGADTQYF. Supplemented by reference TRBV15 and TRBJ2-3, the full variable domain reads DAMVIQNPRYQVTQFGKPVTLSCSQTLNHNVMYWYQQKSSQAPKLLFHYYDKDFNNEADTPDNFQSRRPNTSFCFLDIRSPGLGDTAMYLCATSRDRAGGADTQYFGPGTRLTVL.

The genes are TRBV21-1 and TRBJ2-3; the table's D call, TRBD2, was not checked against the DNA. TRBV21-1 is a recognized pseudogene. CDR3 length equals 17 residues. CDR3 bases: TGTGCCAGCAGCACCCCAGCACCGCTAGCGGGGGGATTAACGCAGTATTTT. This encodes CASSTPAPLAGGLTQYF.

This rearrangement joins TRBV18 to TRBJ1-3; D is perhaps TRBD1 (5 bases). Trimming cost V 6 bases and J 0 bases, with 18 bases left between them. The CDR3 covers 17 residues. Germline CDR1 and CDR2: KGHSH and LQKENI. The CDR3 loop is CASSLAGREISGNTIYF. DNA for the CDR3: TGTGCCAGCTCTCTTGCGGGACGGGAGATCTCTGGAAACACCATATATTTT.

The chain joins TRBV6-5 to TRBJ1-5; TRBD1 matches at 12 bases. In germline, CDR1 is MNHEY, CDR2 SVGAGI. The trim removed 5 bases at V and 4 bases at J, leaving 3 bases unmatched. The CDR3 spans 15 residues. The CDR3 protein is CASSGTGGPNQPQHF. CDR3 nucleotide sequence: TGTGCCAGCAGTGGGACAGGGGGCCCGAATCAGCCCCAGCATTTT.

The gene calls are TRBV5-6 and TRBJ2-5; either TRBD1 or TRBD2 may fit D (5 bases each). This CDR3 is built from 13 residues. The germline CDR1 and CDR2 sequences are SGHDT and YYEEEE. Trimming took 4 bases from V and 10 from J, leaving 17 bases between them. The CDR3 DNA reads TGTGCCAGCAGCAGCCGGGACCCCGGGGACCAGTACTTC. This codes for CASSSRDPGDQYF.

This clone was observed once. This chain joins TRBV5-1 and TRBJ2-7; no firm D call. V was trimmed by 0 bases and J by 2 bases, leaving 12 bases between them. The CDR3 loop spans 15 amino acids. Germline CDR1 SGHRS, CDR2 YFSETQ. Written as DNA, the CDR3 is TGCGCCAGCAGCTTGGATTCTGAAATTACCTACGAGCAGTACTTC. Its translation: CASSLDSEITYEQYF.

In nucleotides, the CDR3 is TGTGCCAGCAGCCTGACAGTCTCGAGGACTGAAGCTTTCTTT. It yields the protein CASSLTVSRTEAFF. V gene TRBV7-8 combines with J gene TRBJ1-1, with a tentative D call TRBD1 (5 bases). Germline V gives CDR1 SGHVS, CDR2 FQNEAQ. Between the trimmed V and J ends, which lost 5 bases and 5 bases, there was a span of 15 bases. This CDR3 contains 14 residues.

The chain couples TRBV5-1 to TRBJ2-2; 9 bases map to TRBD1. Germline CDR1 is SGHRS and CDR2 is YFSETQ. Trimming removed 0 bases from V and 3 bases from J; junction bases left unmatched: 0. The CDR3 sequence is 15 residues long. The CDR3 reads CASSLGDRDTGELFF. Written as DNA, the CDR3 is TGCGCCAGCAGCTTGGGGGACAGGGACACCGGGGAGCTGTTTTTT.